The 3 T cell receptor beta chains below all came from one sample that was sequenced in a study of blood T cell repertoires in COVID-19. Sequenced by immunoSEQ multiplex PCR; TCRdb stores in-frame clones only, minus some. Of 110,000 to 150,000 clones in the sample, around three quarters were seen once. The source material was peripheral blood. The receptors here all came from a man in his sixties with acute or convalescent COVID-19.

The gene calls are TRBV6-1 and TRBJ2-3; possibly TRBD2 for D (6 bases). The germline V gene encodes CDR1 MNHNS and CDR2 SASEGT. The CDR3 runs to 15 residues. V shed 6 bases and J shed 1 base, with 14 bases lying between them. DNA for the CDR3: TGTGCCAGCAGCCTCGGGAGTTTTGGCACAGATACGCAGTATTTT. It codes for CASSLGSFGTDTQYF.

This chain uses TRBV21-1 with TRBJ2-7; TRBD2, the table's D call, lacks a check against the DNA. TRBV21-1 is assigned pseudogene status. This CDR3 comprises 17 residues. The CDR3 region has the DNA TGTGCCAGCAGGCTAGCGGGAGATACCTTCTCCCCCTTCGAGCAGTACTTC. Amino acid sequence: CASRLAGDTFSPFEQYF.

This clone was observed at least ten times. This chain links TRBV7-9 with TRBJ1-1; D possibly corresponds to TRBD1 (5 bases). V shed 5 bases and J shed 0 bases, with 13 bases lying between them. The CDR3 totals 15 residues. Per the germline V gene, CDR1 is SEHNR and CDR2 is FQNEAQ (reference sequence). CDR3 in amino acids: CASSPRQTMNTEAFF. The DNA of the CDR3 is TGTGCCAGCAGCCCCCGACAGACAATGAACACTGAAGCTTTCTTT.